This is a list of T cell receptor beta chains from one sample in a study of regulatory T cells in long-lasting Graves disease. MiXCR was run by TCRdb on the multiplex PCR reads, yielding one entry per CDR3 protein. The profile shows about 430,000 distinct CDR3 sequences, around 16% of them singletons. The same data also went into a second study, on T cells in Graves' hyperthyroidism and ophthalmopathy.

The specimen was peripheral blood mononuclear cells (PBMCs), collected at new diagnosis, from a patient treated with antithyroid drugs. The receptors were gathered from a woman aged 35 to 49 with Graves disease. Both conserved end residues are trimmed from each CDR3. The order of the fields is CDR3 protein, V gene, clone size, J gene. Clone size, where shown, is once, few, many, or a class for clones that have expanded.

CDR3: ASSPQRVPYEQY
V: TRBV27
size: many
J: TRBJ2-7

CDR3: ASRGSAYTGELF
V: TRBV28
size: many
J: TRBJ2-2

CDR3: SVGASTDTQY
V: TRBV29-1
size: few
J: TRBJ2-3

CDR3: ASSYSYGGTGELF
V: TRBV6-5
size: many
J: TRBJ2-2

CDR3: ATGTGSHEQY
V: TRBV12-3/TRBV12-4
size: many
J: TRBJ2-7

CDR3: ASSPHEGGNEKLF
V: TRBV7-9
size: many
J: TRBJ1-4

CDR3: ASSIGRVGASNQPQH
V: TRBV19
size: many
J: TRBJ1-5

CDR3: ASSLAGETGGAKNIQY
V: TRBV12-3/TRBV12-4
size: once
J: TRBJ2-4

CDR3: SVGVGGRFNEQF
V: TRBV29-1
size: many
J: TRBJ2-1

CDR3: ATSDHRLAGVGEQY
V: TRBV24-1
size: NA
J: TRBJ2-7

CDR3: ASTKAAGTYNEQF
V: TRBV5-1
size: NA
J: TRBJ2-1

CDR3: ASSLMANTEAF
V: TRBV11-3
size: many
J: TRBJ1-1

CDR3: ASSLRSVNTGELF
V: TRBV9
size: many
J: TRBJ2-2

CDR3: ASSVDRTGLNEQF
V: TRBV9
size: many
J: TRBJ2-1

CDR3: SAFRLGAGETQY
V: TRBV20-1
size: many
J: TRBJ2-5

CDR3: AWSNSGSAYGTDTQY
V: TRBV30
size: many
J: TRBJ2-3

CDR3: ASSKAGVSNEKLF
V: TRBV2
size: many
J: TRBJ1-4

CDR3: ASSRVPIAVIFTDTQY
V: TRBV12-3/TRBV12-4
size: many
J: TRBJ2-3

CDR3: ASSLGGTDTDTQY
V: TRBV5-6
size: many
J: TRBJ2-3

CDR3: SASRGGGGTDTQY
V: TRBV20-1
size: many
J: TRBJ2-3

CDR3: ASSFSEGSTDTQY
V: TRBV12-3/TRBV12-4
size: many
J: TRBJ2-3

CDR3: ASSLAYEVSGKTYEQY
V: TRBV7-9
size: many
J: TRBJ2-7

CDR3: ASSGAGGRAETQY
V: TRBV9
size: many
J: TRBJ2-5

CDR3: ASSLDSSGNPRTDTQY
V: TRBV7-6
size: NA
J: TRBJ2-3

CDR3: ASSEALIGYT
V: TRBV2
size: many
J: TRBJ1-2

CDR3: ASSLLGSTDTQY
V: TRBV7-2
size: many
J: TRBJ2-3

CDR3: ASNLARTGELF
V: TRBV2
size: NA
J: TRBJ2-2

CDR3: ASSYSSGLVQETQY
V: TRBV6-5
size: many
J: TRBJ2-5

CDR3: SARWGQGGPDIQY
V: TRBV20-1
size: many
J: TRBJ2-4

CDR3: ASSNTGGHADT
V: TRBV11-2
size: many
J: TRBJ1-2

CDR3: SVSEVLGQNF
V: TRBV20-1
size: NA
J: TRBJ1-2

CDR3: ASSSRREGEQY
V: TRBV12-3/TRBV12-4
size: NA
J: TRBJ2-7